The rows below give T cell receptor beta chains drawn from one sample of a study of Ad26.COV2.S vaccination and SARS-CoV-2 variants. Sequenced by immunoSEQ multiplex PCR; TCRdb stores in-frame clones only, minus some. The data show about 390,000 clones, about 90% seen once. The input for sequencing was peripheral blood, taken in a trial of Ad26.COV2.S vaccine versus placebo. The origin of the receptors is a person aged 18-60 years who received the Ad26.COV2.S COVID-19 vaccine or a placebo. CDR3s include the opening cysteine and the closing phenylalanine or tryptophan. Each record gives: D gene, V gene, J gene, clone size, CDR3 protein, CDR3 DNA. The D gene is left open where the match is weak. Size is stated for part of the rows, as once, few or many counts, or as a class when the clone is expanded.

d_gene: TRBD1; v_gene: TRBV19; j_gene: TRBJ1-2; abundance: -; CDR3aa: CASSIGTGVGGYTF; CDR3nt: TGTGCCAGTAGTATAGGGACAGGGGTCGGGGGCTACACCTTC
d_gene: -; v_gene: TRBV5-6; j_gene: TRBJ2-7; abundance: once; CDR3aa: CASSLWLSYEQYF; CDR3nt: TGTGCCAGCAGCTTGTGGCTATCCTACGAGCAGTACTTC
d_gene: -; v_gene: TRBV4-3; j_gene: TRBJ2-7; abundance: -; CDR3aa: CASSQYRGGYEQYF; CDR3nt: TGCGCCAGCAGCCAGTACAGGGGGGGCTACGAGCAGTACTTC
d_gene: -; v_gene: TRBV10-3; j_gene: TRBJ1-4; abundance: -; CDR3aa: CAISESSRLNEKLFF; CDR3nt: TGTGCCATCAGTGAGTCGTCCCGACTAAATGAAAAACTGTTTTTT
d_gene: -; v_gene: TRBV5-4; j_gene: TRBJ2-5; abundance: -; CDR3aa: CASSPFAVDETQYF; CDR3nt: TGTGCCAGCAGCCCCTTTGCGGTAGACGAGACCCAGTACTTC
d_gene: TRBD2; v_gene: TRBV19; j_gene: TRBJ2-1; abundance: -; CDR3aa: CASSGDPGTSGGAYNEQFF; CDR3nt: TGTGCCAGTAGTGGTGACCCCGGGACTAGCGGGGGGGCTTACAATGAGCAGTTCTTC
d_gene: TRBD2; v_gene: TRBV27; j_gene: TRBJ2-7; abundance: -; CDR3aa: CASSLRLASGPREQYF; CDR3nt: TGTGCCAGCAGTTTAAGGCTGGCTAGCGGCCCTCGGGAGCAGTACTTC
d_gene: TRBD1; v_gene: TRBV13; j_gene: TRBJ1-2; abundance: -; CDR3aa: CASSPRGRGNYGYTF; CDR3nt: TGTGCCAGCAGCCCTCGGGGCAGGGGGAACTATGGCTACACCTTC
d_gene: -; v_gene: TRBV11-3; j_gene: TRBJ2-3; abundance: -; CDR3aa: CASSLDGRGADTQYF; CDR3nt: TGTGCCAGCAGCTTAGACGGCAGGGGCGCAGATACGCAGTATTTT
d_gene: -; v_gene: TRBV11-2; j_gene: TRBJ2-5; abundance: -; CDR3aa: CASRAQETQYF; CDR3nt: TGTGCCAGCAGAGCACAAGAGACCCAGTACTTC
d_gene: TRBD2; v_gene: TRBV5-4; j_gene: TRBJ2-7; abundance: -; CDR3aa: CASSLTARGGKYEQYF; CDR3nt: TGTGCCAGCAGCTTGACCGCCCGGGGGGGCAAATACGAGCAGTACTTC
d_gene: -; v_gene: TRBV7-9; j_gene: TRBJ1-1; abundance: -; CDR3aa: CASSSHMNTEAFF; CDR3nt: TGTGCCAGCAGCTCCCACATGAACACTGAAGCTTTCTTT
d_gene: -; v_gene: TRBV4-1; j_gene: TRBJ2-2; abundance: -; CDR3aa: CASSQLPPGTPLGELFF; CDR3nt: TGCGCCAGCAGCCAACTCCCCCCGGGGACCCCTTTAGGGGAGCTGTTTTTT
d_gene: -; v_gene: TRBV7-9; j_gene: TRBJ1-2; abundance: -; CDR3aa: CASTPGGGYGYTF; CDR3nt: TGTGCCAGCACCCCCGGAGGTGGTTATGGCTACACCTTC
d_gene: -; v_gene: TRBV19; j_gene: TRBJ1-1; abundance: few; CDR3aa: CASSIVGMNTEAFF; CDR3nt: TGTGCCAGTAGTATAGTCGGGATGAACACTGAAGCTTTCTTT
d_gene: TRBD1; v_gene: TRBV19; j_gene: TRBJ1-6; abundance: -; CDR3aa: CASSTLGGQGSPLHF; CDR3nt: TGTGCCAGTAGTACACTCGGAGGACAGGGCTCACCCCTCCACTTT
d_gene: -; v_gene: TRBV29-1; j_gene: TRBJ2-7; abundance: once; CDR3aa: CSAAGADSYEQYF; CDR3nt: TGCAGCGCTGCTGGGGCGGACTCCTACGAGCAGTACTTC
d_gene: -; v_gene: TRBV11-2; j_gene: TRBJ1-2; abundance: -; CDR3aa: CASSLLVGTADPQIYGYTF; CDR3nt: TGTGCCAGCAGCTTATTGGTTGGGACGGCGGACCCCCAAATCTATGGCTACACCTTC
d_gene: -; v_gene: TRBV5-4; j_gene: TRBJ1-2; abundance: -; CDR3aa: CASSPPGNANYGYTF; CDR3nt: TGTGCCAGCAGCCCCCCAGGGAATGCTAACTATGGCTACACCTTC
d_gene: TRBD2; v_gene: TRBV9; j_gene: TRBJ2-3; abundance: -; CDR3aa: CASSGTSGGSTDTQYF; CDR3nt: TGTGCCAGCAGCGGGACTAGCGGGGGAAGCACAGATACGCAGTATTTT
d_gene: TRBD2; v_gene: TRBV7-2; j_gene: TRBJ2-7; abundance: -; CDR3aa: CASSYTSGGHYEQYF; CDR3nt: TGTGCCAGCAGCTATACTAGCGGGGGGCATTACGAGCAGTACTTC
d_gene: TRBD2; v_gene: TRBV25-1; j_gene: TRBJ2-7; abundance: -; CDR3aa: CASSRFGLATYEQYF; CDR3nt: TGTGCCAGCAGTCGTTTTGGACTAGCAACCTACGAGCAGTACTTC
d_gene: -; v_gene: TRBV29-1; j_gene: TRBJ2-5; abundance: -; CDR3aa: CSVDSDLRETQYF; CDR3nt: TGCAGCGTTGATTCGGACCTAAGGGAGACCCAGTACTTC
d_gene: -; v_gene: TRBV4-1; j_gene: TRBJ1-5; abundance: -; CDR3aa: CASSQDPGSLNQPQHF; CDR3nt: TGCGCCAGCAGCCAAGATCCCGGGTCCCTTAATCAGCCCCAGCATTTT
d_gene: TRBD1; v_gene: TRBV5-1; j_gene: TRBJ1-6; abundance: -; CDR3aa: CASSLASGQGNSPLHF; CDR3nt: TGCGCCAGCAGCTTGGCGTCGGGACAGGGTAATTCACCCCTCCACTTT
d_gene: TRBD2; v_gene: TRBV6-2/TRBV6-3; j_gene: TRBJ2-3; abundance: -; CDR3aa: CASSYETSLSTDTQYF; CDR3nt: TGTGCCAGCAGTTACGAGACTAGCCTCAGCACAGATACGCAGTATTTT
d_gene: -; v_gene: TRBV20-1; j_gene: TRBJ2-1; abundance: -; CDR3aa: CLTSSRGFF; CDR3nt: TGCCTCACTAGCTCCCGCGGGTTCTTC
d_gene: -; v_gene: TRBV11-3; j_gene: TRBJ2-3; abundance: -; CDR3aa: CASSPRGVGYTDTQYF; CDR3nt: TGTGCCAGCAGCCCCCGTGGCGTGGGTTACACAGATACGCAGTATTTT
d_gene: -; v_gene: TRBV5-1; j_gene: TRBJ2-2; abundance: -; CDR3aa: CASSLDSGGELFF; CDR3nt: TGCGCCAGCAGCTTGGACTCTGGGGGGGAGCTGTTTTTT
d_gene: -; v_gene: TRBV12-3/TRBV12-4; j_gene: TRBJ1-2; abundance: -; CDR3aa: CASSPDTNYGYTF; CDR3nt: TGTGCCAGCAGTCCTGACACTAACTATGGCTACACCTTC
d_gene: TRBD1; v_gene: TRBV29-1; j_gene: TRBJ1-2; abundance: -; CDR3aa: CSVSGTGGEAPGYTF; CDR3nt: TGCAGCGTTTCCGGGACAGGGGGCGAGGCACCCGGCTACACCTTC
d_gene: -; v_gene: TRBV7-8; j_gene: TRBJ1-5; abundance: few; CDR3aa: CASSLVSGNQPQHF; CDR3nt: TGTGCCAGCAGCTTAGTTTCGGGGAATCAGCCCCAGCATTTT
d_gene: TRBD1; v_gene: TRBV6-4; j_gene: TRBJ1-5; abundance: -; CDR3aa: CARRGRGLQHSNQPQHF; CDR3nt: TGTGCCAGGAGGGGCAGGGGGCTTCAACATAGCAATCAGCCCCAGCATTTT